These 2 T cell receptor beta chains share one sample of origin, sequenced in a study of CD8 T cells in Susac syndrome. The RNA, roughly 0.5 to 1 ug, was put through reverse transcription using random hexamers. TCRdb re-derived calls from the immunoSEQ multiplex PCR reads in MiXCR, one entry per CDR3 protein. The profile shows approximately 170,000 distinct CDR3 sequences, approximately 94% of them singletons. Sequencing was done on a sample of CD4+ T cells from PBMCs. The receptors derive from a human donor with multiple sclerosis.

V usage is TRBV30 and J usage is TRBJ1-5; tentative D call: TRBD1 (5 bases). Germline CDR1 reads GTSNPN; CDR2 reads SVGIG (reference sequence). With 0 bases removed from V and 6 bases from J, the gap between germline ends came to 9 bases. The CDR3 consists of 13 residues. CDR3 loop: CAWSVTGTQPQHF. CDR3 nucleotide sequence: TGTGCCTGGAGTGTAACCGGGACTCAGCCCCAGCATTTT.

This chain uses TRBV15 with TRBJ1-1, with a tentative D call TRBD1 (5 bases). Germline lookup yields CDR1 LNHNV and CDR2 YYDKDF (reference sequence). The CDR3 has 13 residues. V lost 0 bases, J lost 8 bases, and 10 bases lay in between. In DNA, the CDR3 is TGTGCCACCAGCAGAGATCCGCGGGGGGAAGCTTTCTTT. Translated, it gives CATSRDPRGEAFF.